This entry features one TCR beta chain sequence. CDR3 length: 14 residues. Germline V CDR1 and CDR2: SGHNT, YYREEE (reference sequence). V shed 0 bases and J shed 2 bases, with 9 bases lying between them. Clones were sequenced by immunoSEQ multiplex PCR, and TCRdb holds only the in-frame ones, with some missing. Of approximately 200,000 clones in the sample, over 80% were seen once. The data are from a study of blood T cell repertoires in COVID-19. The V and J genes are TRBV5-4 and TRBJ2-7; a weak D match, TRBD2 (7 bases). What was sequenced was peripheral blood. This TCR came from a human donor in a cohort sampled during active COVID-19. This CDR3 reads CASSLEGGPYEQYF. As DNA, the CDR3 is TGTGCCAGCAGCTTGGAGGGGGGGCCCTACGAGCAGTACTTC.